The entry below describes one T cell receptor beta chain. Its antigen is unidentified. The CDR3 is cut off 3 residues early in the read; its end comes from the germline J gene. immunoSEQ multiplex PCR used an average of roughly 1,100 ng genomic DNA. Measured with immunoSEQ multiplex PCR; TCRdb has only the in-frame clones, and not every one. The sample table sets out about 40,000 clones. This record comes from a study of T cells in women clearing cervical HPV infection. Study context: Blood came at first lesion visit for cases, post-clearance for controls. The study, taken as a whole, reports: Unknown T-cell numbers per sample may underlie the richness differences.

The germline CDR1 and CDR2 sequences are SGHRS and YFSETQ. V shed 0 bases and J shed 3 bases, with 6 bases lying between them. The CDR3 runs 13 residues. Sequencing was carried out using blood buffy coat. The clonotype originates from a woman between 18 and 70 years old with a cervical HPV16 infection that either progressed to CIN3+ or cleared (not recorded which). The V call is TRBV5-1, the J call TRBJ2-5; tentative D call: TRBD1 (5 bases). The CDR3 here is CASSLGQKETQYF. CDR3 bases read: TGCGCCAGCAGCTTGGGACAGAAAGAGACC.